The rows below give T cell receptor beta chains drawn from one sample of a study of PD-L1 blockade in urothelial cancer. This table comes from immunoSEQ multiplex PCR, and its TCRdb copy is limited to in-frame clones, with some not included. The sample consists of roughly 63,000 clones, roughly 76% of them appearing once. The input for sequencing was PBMCs, taken around atezolizumab (anti-PD-L1) treatment. The receptors shown here come from a man between 65 and 80 years old with urothelial cancer. CDR3s include the opening cysteine and the closing phenylalanine or tryptophan. D genes are given only for firm matches. Rows may omit the clone size; those that give it use once, few, many or a size class.

.	TRBV5-1	TRBJ2-7	13	TRBD2	CASSRAGEGEQYF	TGCGCCAGCAGCCGGGCGGGGGAAGGAGAGCAGTACTTC
.	TRBV4-2	TRBJ2-7	17	TRBD2	CASSPLMTSGRTYEQYF	TGTGCCAGCAGCCCCCTTATGACTAGCGGGAGAACCTACGAGCAGTACTTC
.	TRBV6-1	TRBJ1-5	15	TRBD1	CASSEFGQGNQPQHF	TGTGCCAGCAGTGAATTTGGACAGGGAAATCAGCCCCAGCATTTT
.	TRBV9	TRBJ2-5	16	TRBD2	CASSVGTSGGQETQYF	TGTGCCAGCAGCGTAGGTACTAGCGGGGGCCAAGAGACCCAGTACTTC
.	TRBV7-8	TRBJ1-3	20	TRBD1	CASSLTTWGRDRGPGNTIYF	TGTGCCAGCAGCCTGACAACTTGGGGGAGGGACAGGGGCCCCGGAAACACCATATATTTT
.	TRBV5-6	TRBJ2-7	12	.	CASRRETYEQYF	TGTGCCAGCAGACGGGAAACCTACGAGCAGTACTTC
.	TRBV29-1	TRBJ2-3	15	TRBD2	CSVHGLAGRTDTQYF	TGCAGCGTCCACGGACTAGCGGGGCGCACAGATACGCAGTATTTT
once	TRBV18	TRBJ1-5	16	.	CASSPTPAGSSQPQHF	TGTGCCAGCTCACCCACCCCGGCAGGGTCAAGTCAGCCCCAGCATTTT
.	TRBV5-1	TRBJ1-5	14	TRBD1	CASSSLGQGGPQHF	TGCGCCAGCAGCTCTTTGGGGCAGGGGGGGCCCCAGCATTTT
few	TRBV9	TRBJ2-5	15	.	CASSVEALQRETQYF	TGTGCCAGCAGCGTAGAGGCCCTCCAGAGGGAGACCCAGTACTTC
.	TRBV5-1	TRBJ2-4	15	TRBD2	CASSPEGTRGSLQYF	TGCGCCAGCAGCCCGGAGGGGACTAGGGGCAGTTTACAGTACTTC
once	TRBV19	TRBJ1-1	14	.	CASSRWAVNTEAFF	TGTGCCAGTAGTAGATGGGCAGTGAACACTGAAGCTTTCTTT
.	TRBV6-1	TRBJ2-3	20	TRBD2	CASSELEWGSSGAGADTQYF	TGTGCCAGCAGTGAATTGGAGTGGGGGTCTAGCGGGGCGGGCGCAGATACGCAGTATTTT
.	TRBV11-2	TRBJ2-7	12	TRBD1	CASSLVLGQRYF	TGTGCCAGCAGCTTAGTGCTGGGACAGAGGTACTTC
once	TRBV28	TRBJ2-7	14	.	CASSPPSGTYEQYF	TGTGCCAGCAGTCCCCCAAGCGGCACCTACGAGCAGTACTTC
.	TRBV5-1	TRBJ2-2	15	TRBD1	CASSWTGGDTGELFF	TGCGCCAGCAGCTGGACAGGGGGCGACACCGGGGAGCTGTTTTTT
.	TRBV5-6	TRBJ2-3	15	.	CASSRMEVATNPQYF	TGTGCCAGCAGCCGAATGGAGGTAGCAACTAACCCGCAGTATTTT
few	TRBV5-1	TRBJ1-2	15	.	CASSLGYEINYGYTF	TGCGCCAGCAGCTTGGGGTATGAGATTAACTATGGCTACACCTTC
.	TRBV7-2	TRBJ1-1	14	TRBD1	CASSFNRGVTEAFF	TGTGCCAGCAGCTTTAACAGGGGGGTCACTGAAGCTTTCTTT
.	TRBV5-1	TRBJ2-2	14	TRBD1	CASRTGGRVGELFF	TGCGCCAGCCGGACAGGGGGAAGGGTCGGGGAGCTGTTTTTT
.	TRBV4-2	TRBJ2-5	13	.	CASSLDKEETQYF	TGTGCCAGCAGCCTCGACAAGGAAGAGACCCAGTACTTC
.	TRBV11-1	TRBJ2-5	15	TRBD2	CASSLDLAGAETQYF	TGTGCCAGCAGCTTAGACCTAGCGGGAGCCGAGACCCAGTACTTC
.	TRBV6-1	TRBJ1-4	10	.	CASSSEKLFF	TGTGCCAGCAGCAGTGAAAAACTGTTTTTT
few	TRBV14	TRBJ2-1	15	.	CASSQGHDLRNEQFF	TGTGCCAGCAGCCAAGGACATGATTTACGGAATGAGCAGTTCTTC
once	TRBV6-1	TRBJ2-7	14	TRBD1	CASSDQLRQGEQYF	TGTGCCAGCAGTGATCAGCTAAGACAGGGGGAGCAGTACTTC
.	TRBV6-6	TRBJ1-6	15	TRBD1	CASRPPQGTNSPLHF	TGTGCCAGCAGGCCCCCACAGGGGACTAATTCACCCCTCCACTTT
.	TRBV7-8	TRBJ1-4	16	.	CASSPDQNRAGEKLFF	TGTGCCAGCAGCCCGGACCAAAACCGCGCGGGTGAAAAACTGTTTTTT
.	TRBV5-3	TRBJ1-1	15	TRBD1	CARSGRTGGPTEAFF	TGTGCCAGAAGCGGAAGGACAGGGGGCCCCACTGAAGCTTTCTTT
.	TRBV18	TRBJ1-1	13	.	CASSPLQATEAFF	TGTGCCAGCTCACCACTTCAGGCCACTGAAGCTTTCTTT
.	TRBV7-2	TRBJ1-2	15	.	CASRQLPVDSYGYTF	TGTGCCAGCAGACAACTCCCGGTCGACTCCTATGGCTACACCTTC
once	TRBV5-4	TRBJ2-5	16	TRBD1	CASSSRGQADQETQYF	TGTGCCAGCAGCTCCCGGGGACAGGCCGACCAGGAGACCCAGTACTTC
.	TRBV4-3	TRBJ2-1	16	TRBD2	CASSQRTSGYYNEQFF	TGCGCCAGCAGCCAGAGGACTAGCGGGTATTACAATGAGCAGTTCTTC